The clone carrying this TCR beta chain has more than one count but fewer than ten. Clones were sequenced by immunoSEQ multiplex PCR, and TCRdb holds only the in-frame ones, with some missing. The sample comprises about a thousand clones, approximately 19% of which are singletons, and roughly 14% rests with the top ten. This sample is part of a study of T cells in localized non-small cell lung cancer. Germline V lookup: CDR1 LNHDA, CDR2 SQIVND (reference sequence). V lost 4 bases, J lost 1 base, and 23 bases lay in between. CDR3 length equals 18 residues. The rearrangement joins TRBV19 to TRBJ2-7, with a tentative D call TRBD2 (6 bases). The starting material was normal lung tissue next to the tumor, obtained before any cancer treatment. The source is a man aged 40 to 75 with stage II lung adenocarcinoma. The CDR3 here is CASSSRSIGTSSSYEQYF. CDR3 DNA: TGTGCCAGTAGTAGCAGATCCATAGGGACTTCATCATCCTACGAGCAGTACTTC.